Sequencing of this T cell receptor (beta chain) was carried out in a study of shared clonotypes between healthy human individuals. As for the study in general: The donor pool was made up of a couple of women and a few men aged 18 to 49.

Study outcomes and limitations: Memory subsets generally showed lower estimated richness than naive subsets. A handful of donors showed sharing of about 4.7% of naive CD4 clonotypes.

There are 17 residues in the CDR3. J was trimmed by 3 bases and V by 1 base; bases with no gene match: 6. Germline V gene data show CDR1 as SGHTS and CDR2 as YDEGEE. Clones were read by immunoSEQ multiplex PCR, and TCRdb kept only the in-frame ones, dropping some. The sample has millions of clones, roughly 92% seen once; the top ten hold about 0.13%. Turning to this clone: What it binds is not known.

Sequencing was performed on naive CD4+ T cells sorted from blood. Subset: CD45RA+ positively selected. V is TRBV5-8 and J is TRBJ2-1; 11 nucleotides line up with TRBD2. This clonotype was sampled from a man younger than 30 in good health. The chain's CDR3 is CASSLSSGGTFYNEQFF. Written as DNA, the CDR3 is TGTGCCAGCAGCTTGTCTAGCGGGGGGACCTTCTACAATGAGCAGTTCTTC.